This TCR beta chain was sequenced in a study of T cells in Graves' hyperthyroidism and ophthalmopathy. CDR3 length: 14 amino acids. Trimming took 7 bases from V and 5 from J; bases not matched to a gene: 9. CDR1 and CDR2 (germline): SEHNR, FQNEAQ (reference sequence). Ten or more counts support this clonotype. Using RNA transcripts as the source, TCR beta CDR3 regions were amplified. The HTBI primer set served for first-round RT-PCR of the TCR CDR3. TCRdb reanalysed the multiplex PCR reads using MiXCR and keeps one entry per CDR3 protein. The top ten clones hold about 29% of a sample with fewer than 250,000 distinct CDR3 sequences, approximately 16% of them seen once. Cells are PBMCs isolated from more than 8.5 ml of fresh blood.

The specimen was blood. This receptor was taken from a woman between 18 and 30 years old with Graves' ophthalmopathy. V gene TRBV7-9 combines with J gene TRBJ1-1; 8 bases are shared with TRBD1. DNA of the CDR3: TGTGCCAGCACAGACACAGGGGGGAGAACTGAAGCTTTCTTT. Its protein product is CASTDTGGRTEAFF.